These 27 T cell receptor beta chains originate from one sample sequenced in a study of T cell repertoires in cytomegalovirus infection (dated by TCRdb to between 2019 and 2020). The instrument was an Illumina HiSeq 1500. TCRdb reran the public reads through fastp at Q25 and MiXCR, keeping productive beta chains. Each record represents a unique CDR3 protein, reported with the most common genes and DNA among its rows. The sample table contains more than 500,000 distinct CDR3 sequences; only one count was recorded for 15% to 20% of them. Of the sample, 20% to 30% falls within the top ten clones. The sample comprised CD8+ T cells from PBMCs. All receptors come from a human donor in good health (CMV status not recorded). Some clones in this sample may be carry-over from other donors' samples.

Only a few counts were recorded for this clonotype. V gene TRBV9 combines with J gene TRBJ1-4; TRBD1 matches at 10 bases. The CDR3 contains 17 residues. V trimming: 5 bases; J trimming: 0 bases; junction bases outside the gene matches: 7. Germline CDR1 and CDR2: SGDLS and YYNGEE. The CDR3 DNA sequence: TGTGCCAGCAGTGACCGGGACAGGGGATCAACTAATGAAAAACTGTTTTTT. Translating it yields CASSDRDRGSTNEKLFF.

A word on this clonotype: Its ends do not fully match the called genes, so a read error is possible. The rearrangement joins TRBV6-1 to TRBJ1-2; D is undetermined. CDR1 and CDR2 (germline): MNHNS, SASEGT. This CDR3 spans 12 amino acids. CDR3 protein: CANSSRNEGYTF. The DNA of the CDR3 is TGTGCCAACAGTTCCCGTAACGAGGGCTACACCTTC.

The sample holds many counts of this clonotype. V usage is TRBV4-1 and J usage is TRBJ2-3; 11 bases agree with TRBD2. Germline-derived CDR1 and CDR2 are MGHRA and YSYEKL. Trimming took 4 bases from V and 5 from J; bases not matched to a gene: 8. The CDR3 extends over 16 amino acids. The CDR3 spells CASSLRSGLAGDTQYF. The DNA of the CDR3 is TGCGCCAGCAGCCTCAGAAGTGGACTAGCGGGAGATACGCAGTATTTT.

J is TRBJ2-3 and V is TRBV6-1, with TRBD1 as a possible D gene (7 bases). Germline assignment: CDR1 MNHNS and CDR2 SASEGT. This CDR3 comprises 16 residues. V was pared by 4 bases and J by 6 bases, with 20 bases between. CDR3 region: CASSAGGLPPGDTQYF. In nucleotides, the CDR3 is TGTGCCAGCAGTGCAGGGGGACTTCCCCCGGGGGATACGCAGTATTTT.

This clonotype has at least ten counts. This chain links TRBV12-3 or TRBV12-4 with TRBJ2-3; 12 positions agree with TRBD2. The ends lost 6 bases at V and 6 bases at J; junction bases unmatched: 10. There are 16 residues in the CDR3. The chain's CDR3 is CASRLTSGGPRDTQYF. CDR3 DNA: TGTGCCAGCAGGCTGACTAGCGGGGGCCCCCGGGATACGCAGTATTTT.

This clonotype was observed at least ten times. V and J are TRBV7-9 and TRBJ1-5; 7 nucleotides align to TRBD1. Germline V CDR1 and CDR2: SEHNR, FQNEAQ (reference sequence). Trimming took 5 bases from V and 4 from J; bases not matched to a gene: 5. This CDR3 comprises 14 residues. In nucleotides, the CDR3 is TGTGCCAGCAGCACTCGGGACAGTAATCAGCCCCAGCATTTT. This codes for CASSTRDSNQPQHF.

This clonotype showed up many times. The chain joins TRBV10-3 to TRBJ2-1, with 8 nucleotides matching TRBD1. The CDR3 runs to 13 residues. Per germline, CDR1 ENHRY and CDR2 SYGVKD. CDR3 nucleotide sequence: TGTGCTACAACAGGGGGTCCCTACAATGAGCAGTTCTTC. Protein sequence: CATTGGPYNEQFF.

This clonotype was counted only a few times. The J gene is TRBJ2-3, the V gene TRBV27; D remains unclear. Trimming stripped 5 bases from V and 4 bases from J, with 10 bases between. Germline lookup yields CDR1 MNHEY and CDR2 SMNVEV (reference sequence). The CDR3 spans 13 residues. The CDR3 DNA reads TGTGCCAGCAGTCTGAACCCCGCAGATACGCAGTATTTT. Its protein product is CASSLNPADTQYF.

This clonotype has more than one count but fewer than ten. The chain employs TRBV6-2 or TRBV6-3 and TRBJ1-4, with no clear D. CDR1 and CDR2 from the germline V gene are MNHEY and SVGEGT. V was pared by 8 bases and J by 5 bases, with 12 bases between. CDR3 length: 13 amino acids. The CDR3 loop is CASGGWPNEKLFF. The DNA of the CDR3 is TGTGCCAGCGGTGGTTGGCCGAATGAAAAACTGTTTTTT.

This clonotype was seen more than once but under ten times. V and J are TRBV19 and TRBJ2-2, with D perhaps assigned TRBD1 or TRBD2 (5 bases each). With 8 bases removed from V and 3 bases from J, the gap between germline ends came to 19 bases. Germline V lookup: CDR1 LNHDA, CDR2 SQIVND (reference sequence). CDR3 size: 16 residues. For the CDR3, the DNA is TGTGCCAGTTATAGCCAGGGACGAGGGGACACCGGGGAGCTGTTTTTT. Amino acids: CASYSQGRGDTGELFF.

This clonotype was picked up a small number of times. The rearrangement links TRBV30 to TRBJ2-7; 9 bases line up with TRBD1. The CDR3 consists of 13 residues. V was clipped by 1 base and J by 13 bases; unmatched bases: 11. CDR1 and CDR2 from the germline V gene are GTSNPN and SVGIG (reference sequence). The CDR3 region has the DNA TGTGCCTGGAGTGAAAACCCGGGACAGGGAATTTACTTC. Translating gives CAWSENPGQGIYF.

This clonotype was seen repeatedly, ten times or more. An end of the junction does not agree with germline; a read error may underlie this. This chain joins TRBV7-6 and TRBJ2-1, with TRBD2 matching 11 bases. The CDR3 runs to 17 residues. CDR1 and CDR2 from the germline V gene are SGHVS and FNYEAQ. DNA for the CDR3: TGTGCCAGCAGCCTAGCGGGGGGTATAGGCGCCTACAATGAGCAGTTCTTC. Translation: CASSLAGGIGAYNEQFF.

The chain is built from TRBV2 and TRBJ2-1; possible D gene TRBD2, 5 bases. The germline V gene encodes CDR1 SNHLY and CDR2 FYNNEI. This CDR3 is built from 14 residues. Deletions cut 6 bases from V and 5 bases from J, with 14 bases between. CDR3 protein: CASSPSGEDNEQFF. For the CDR3, the DNA is TGTGCCAGCAGCCCATCCGGGGAAGACAATGAGCAGTTCTTC.

In this sample, this clonotype turned up many times. The chain links TRBV7-2 to TRBJ1-2; no clear D gene. The CDR3 is 14 amino acids. V dropped 2 bases and J dropped 5 bases, with 12 bases sitting between them. The germline CDR1 and CDR2 sequences are SGHTA and FQGNSA. CDR3 DNA: TGTGCCAGCAGCTTAACCCCCCGCGGGTATGGCTACACCTTC. Translated, it gives CASSLTPRGYGYTF.

This clonotype was observed a few times. This chain uses TRBV7-9 with TRBJ2-1, with D unclear. CDR1 is SEHNR, CDR2 FQNEAQ, per germline (reference sequence). CDR3 length: 16 amino acids. The V gene lost 1 base and the J gene lost 6 bases, with 16 bases spanning the gap. CDR3 sequence reads: CASSLVGSRASNEQFF. The CDR3 DNA follows: TGTGCCAGCAGCTTAGTTGGCTCCAGAGCATCCAATGAGCAGTTCTTC.

The genes are TRBV27 and TRBJ2-1; 8 positions agree with TRBD2. The V and J ends lost 3 bases and 9 bases, in that order; junction bases with no gene match: 10. Per germline, CDR1 MNHEY and CDR2 SMNVEV (reference sequence). The CDR3 loop spans 15 amino acids. Here the CDR3 reads CASSFGGGSRGEQFF. The CDR3 nucleotides are TGTGCCAGCAGTTTTGGCGGGGGGTCCCGGGGTGAGCAGTTCTTC.

On this clonotype itself: A clone one base away is much larger, so this may be a read error. This rearrangement joins TRBV28 to TRBJ2-3; D is undetermined. CDR3 length: 15 residues. Germline CDR1 MDHEN, CDR2 SYDVKM. V dropped 1 base and J dropped 2 bases, with 10 bases sitting between them. CDR3: CASSLLLSPTDTQYF. CDR3 DNA sequence: TGTGCCAGCAGTTTATTACTAAGCCCCACAGATACGCAGTATTTT.

This clonotype was seen only a few times. This CDR3 is CASLDRNNEQFF. The CDR3 DNA reads TGTGCCAGCTTGGACAGGAACAATGAGCAGTTCTTC. This sequence joins TRBV19 and TRBJ2-1; 7 nucleotides line up with TRBD1. The CDR3 is 12 residues long. CDR1 is LNHDA, CDR2 SQIVND, per germline (reference sequence). V trimming: 9 bases; J trimming: 5 bases; junction bases outside the gene matches: 4.

This clonotype appeared a single time. A much larger clone lies one base from this, so it may be a read error. The genes are TRBV5-1 and TRBJ2-3; weak D call: TRBD2 (5 bases). The CDR3 extends over 15 amino acids. Germline assignment: CDR1 SGHRS and CDR2 YFSETQ. The CDR3 is CTSSLAIGVTDTQYF. CDR3 DNA sequence: TGCACCAGCAGCTTGGCCATCGGGGTCACAGATACGCAGTATTTT. Together with reference TRBV5-1 and TRBJ2-3, the CDR3 gives the full variable domain: KAGVTQTPRYLIKTRGQQVTLSCSPISGHRSVSWYQQTPGQGLQFLFEYFSETQRNKGNFPGRFSGRQFSNSRSEMNVSTLELGDSALYLCTSSLAIGVTDTQYFGPGTRLTVL.

This chain joins TRBV4-2 and TRBJ2-1, with 10 nucleotides matching TRBD2. J gave up 8 bases and V 1 base, and 8 bases lay outside the gene matches. The CDR3 sequence is 16 residues long. The germline V gene encodes CDR1 LGHNA and CDR2 YNFKEQ. The CDR3 sequence is CASSQGLAGGWDEQFF. CDR3 bases: TGTGCCAGCAGCCAAGGGTTAGCGGGGGGCTGGGATGAGCAGTTCTTC.

In DNA form, the CDR3 reads TGTGCCAGCAGCCAAGAGTTCCTAGCTAATGAAAAACTGTTTTTT. Protein sequence: CASSQEFLANEKLFF. The rearrangement joins TRBV4-2 to TRBJ1-4; D ambiguous. The length of the CDR3 is 15 residues. Deletions cut 0 bases from V and 3 bases from J, with 8 bases between. The germline V gene has CDR1 LGHNA and CDR2 YNFKEQ.

This clonotype showed up just a few times. The V call is TRBV2, the J call TRBJ2-3; D is possibly TRBD2 (5 bases). Per germline, CDR1 SNHLY and CDR2 FYNNEI. The ends were cut back, 4 bases at V and 0 bases at J, with 11 bases in the middle. CDR3 length equals 15 residues. The CDR3 DNA reads as TGTGCCAGCAGTGCGGAGGCCTATAGCACAGATACGCAGTATTTT. Translation: CASSAEAYSTDTQYF.

This clonotype occurred many times. The chain has TRBV29-1 and TRBJ1-4; D is unresolved. Germline CDR1 reads SQVTM; CDR2 reads ANQGSEA. The CDR3 is 12 residues long. V dropped 4 bases and J dropped 7 bases, with 10 bases sitting between them. The CDR3 sequence: CSVVFGSEKLFF. The DNA for the CDR3 is TGCAGCGTTGTGTTTGGGAGTGAAAAACTGTTTTTT.

This clonotype was seen repeatedly, ten times or more. The CDR3 reads CASISRSYNEQFF. The CDR3 DNA reads as TGTGCCAGCATCTCGCGCAGCTACAATGAGCAGTTCTTC. The chain carries TRBV28 and TRBJ2-1, with D uncertain. The CDR3 extends over 13 amino acids. Trimming pared 7 bases from V and 3 bases from J, leaving 10 bases between. Germline V gives CDR1 MDHEN, CDR2 SYDVKM.

There are many counts of this clonotype. The chain has TRBV12-3 or TRBV12-4 and TRBJ1-2, with 7 bases that match TRBD1. The CDR3 is 13 amino acids. J lost 3 bases, V lost 10 bases, and 8 bases had no gene match. This CDR3 reads CATSGTAHYGYTF. CDR3 coding DNA: TGTGCCACCTCCGGGACAGCTCACTATGGCTACACCTTC.

In its sample, this clonotype was seen many times. The rearrangement joins TRBV7-9 to TRBJ2-5; TRBD2 agrees at 8 bases. J lost 4 bases, V lost 6 bases, and 10 bases had no gene match. The CDR3 runs to 15 residues. Germline assignment: CDR1 SEHNR and CDR2 FQNEAQ (reference sequence). The CDR3 DNA follows: TGTGCCAGCAGTCCGGGACTAGAGGGCAGAGAGACCCAGTACTTC. Translated: CASSPGLEGRETQYF. Drawing the rest from reference TRBV7-9 and TRBJ2-5, the complete variable domain is DTGVSQNPRHKITKRGQNVTFRCDPISEHNRLYWYRQTLGQGPEFLTYFQNEAQLEKSRLLSDRFSAERPKGSFSTLEIQRTEQGDSAMYLCASSPGLEGRETQYFGPGTRLLVL.

V gene TRBV7-8 combines with J gene TRBJ2-7; D not resolved. Germline V lookup: CDR1 SGHVS, CDR2 FQNEAQ. The CDR3 length is 11 residues. Deletions cut 5 bases from V and 5 bases from J, with 7 bases between. CDR3 residues: CASSLKHEQYF. For the CDR3, the DNA is TGTGCCAGCAGCCTAAAACACGAGCAGTACTTC.